This is a list of T cell receptor beta chains from one sample in a study of blood T cell repertoires in COVID-19. Using immunoSEQ multiplex PCR, the repertoire was profiled, and TCRdb retains in-frame clones only, with some absent. The sample carries 180,000 or so clones, roughly 83% recorded once. The sequencing sample was made of PBMCs or T cells enriched from blood (not recorded which). The receptor source for this set is a woman in her sixties who had recovered from COVID-19. Both conserved end residues are part of each CDR3. The D gene is left open where the match is weak. Not all rows give a size; the values are once, few, many and, for expanded clones, a class.

D | J | V | size | CDR3 | DNA
TRBD1 | TRBJ1-1 | TRBV3-1/TRBV3-2 | . | CASSHNRGDTEAFF | TGTGCCAGCAGCCATAACAGGGGGGACACTGAAGCTTTCTTT
TRBD1 | TRBJ1-4 | TRBV7-6 | . | CASSPPGTGGQKLFF | TGTGCCAGCAGCCCCCCCGGGACAGGGGGCCAAAAACTGTTTTTT
TRBD1 | TRBJ1-1 | TRBV7-8 | . | CASSRGQGMNTEAFF | TGTGCCAGCAGCCGGGGACAGGGGATGAACACTGAAGCTTTCTTT
TRBD1 | TRBJ2-7 | TRBV14 | . | CASSPDRGVYEQYF | TGTGCCAGCAGCCCCGACAGGGGGGTCTACGAGCAGTACTTC
TRBD1 | TRBJ1-5 | TRBV19 | . | CASSIQETGNQPQHF | TGTGCCAGTAGTATTCAGGAGACAGGGAATCAGCCCCAGCATTTT
. | TRBJ1-5 | TRBV29-1 | . | CSVEVQGSNQPQHF | TGCAGCGTTGAAGTGCAGGGTAGCAATCAGCCCCAGCATTTT
TRBD1 | TRBJ2-7 | TRBV28 | once | CASRPGQAYEQYF | TGTGCCAGCAGACCGGGACAGGCCTACGAGCAGTACTTC
. | TRBJ2-2 | TRBV6-5 | . | CASSYSGPREGGELFF | TGTGCCAGCAGTTACTCCGGGCCGCGCGAGGGCGGGGAGCTGTTTTTT
TRBD1 | TRBJ2-1 | TRBV5-5 | . | CASSLGTGARDEQFF | TGTGCCAGCAGCCTCGGGACAGGGGCTCGTGATGAGCAGTTCTTC
. | TRBJ2-3 | TRBV10-3 | few | CATRESDTQYF | TGTGCCACCCGGGAGTCAGATACGCAGTATTTT
. | TRBJ2-5 | TRBV7-9 | . | CASSLIEETQYF | TGTGCCAGCAGCTTAATCGAAGAGACCCAGTACTTC
. | TRBJ2-1 | TRBV3-1/TRBV3-2 | few | CASSQGPVVANEQFF | TGTGCCAGCAGCCAAGGACCGGTGGTAGCGAATGAGCAGTTCTTC
TRBD1 | TRBJ1-5 | TRBV4-1 | . | CASSQDSTGNKPQHF | TGCGCCAGCAGCCAAGATTCGACAGGGAATAAACCCCAGCATTTT
TRBD2 | TRBJ2-6 | TRBV7-9 | few | CASSGRGALGANVLTF | TGTGCCAGCAGCGGGAGGGGCGCTTTAGGGGCCAACGTCCTGACTTTC
TRBD1 | TRBJ1-5 | TRBV19 | . | CASSGTGTVSNQPQHF | TGTGCCAGTAGTGGAACCGGGACAGTTAGCAATCAGCCCCAGCATTTT
TRBD1 | TRBJ2-3 | TRBV11-1 | . | CASSLPGTGGTDTQYF | TGTGCCAGCAGCTTACCCGGGACAGGGGGCACAGATACGCAGTATTTT
TRBD1 | TRBJ1-3 | TRBV6-6 | . | CASSEQGSGGNTIYF | TGTGCCAGCAGCGAACAGGGGAGTGGAGGAAACACCATATATTTT
. | TRBJ1-1 | TRBV21-1 | once | CASNPNGRVCTEAFF | TGTGCCAGCAACCCGAACGGCAGGGTATGCACTGAAGCTTTCTTT
TRBD1 | TRBJ1-5 | TRBV27 | . | CASSLFGQGAQNSNQPQHF | TGTGCCAGCAGTTTATTTGGACAGGGGGCTCAAAATAGCAATCAGCCCCAGCATTTT
TRBD1 | TRBJ1-5 | TRBV4-1 | . | CASSQESTPWTGDYQPQHF | TGCGCCAGCAGCCAAGAATCCACGCCCTGGACAGGGGACTATCAGCCCCAGCATTTT
. | TRBJ1-1 | TRBV28 | . | CASSFRTRLEAFF | TGTGCCAGCAGTTTTCGGACACGCCTTGAGGCTTTCTTT
. | TRBJ2-7 | TRBV4-2 | . | CASSQGLRGAFTYEQYF | TGTGCCAGCAGCCAAGGTCTACGGGGAGCCTTTACCTACGAGCAGTACTTC
. | TRBJ2-1 | TRBV5-1 | . | CASSLVAGGDEQFF | TGCGCCAGCAGCTTGGTGGCAGGAGGCGATGAGCAGTTCTTC
. | TRBJ2-1 | TRBV3-1/TRBV3-2 | few | CASSQVPAGASYNEQFF | TGTGCCAGCAGCCAAGTCCCCGCGGGGGCTTCCTACAATGAGCAGTTCTTC
TRBD1 | TRBJ2-2 | TRBV2 | . | CASRPGTGETGELFF | TGTGCCAGCAGACCCGGGACAGGGGAAACCGGGGAGCTGTTTTTT
. | TRBJ1-2 | TRBV5-1 | few | CASSLDSYAYGYTF | TGCGCCAGCAGCTTGGACAGCTACGCCTATGGCTACACCTTC
. | TRBJ1-1 | TRBV6-1 | . | CASSGGITPPLNTEAFF | TGTGCCAGCAGTGGCGGTATAACACCTCCGCTGAACACTGAAGCTTTCTTT
TRBD2 | TRBJ2-1 | TRBV6-5 | . | CASGAASGYNEQFF | TGTGCCAGCGGGGCCGCTAGCGGCTACAATGAGCAGTTCTTC
TRBD2 | TRBJ2-7 | TRBV7-2 | few | CASSLSRLAGTKAGEQYF | TGTGCCAGCAGCTTGTCTAGACTAGCGGGGACCAAAGCGGGCGAGCAGTACTTC
TRBD1 | TRBJ2-3 | TRBV4-1 | . | CASSQDWGTGPDTQYF | TGCGCCAGCAGCCAAGATTGGGGGACAGGGCCAGATACGCAGTATTTT
TRBD1 | TRBJ2-3 | TRBV29-1 | once | CSAARTGDRCNPDTQYF | TGCAGCGCTGCAAGGACAGGGGACAGGTGTAACCCAGATACGCAGTATTTT
. | TRBJ1-2 | TRBV5-4 | . | CASSQRQASRYGYTF | TGTGCCAGCAGCCAACGACAGGCGTCAAGGTATGGCTACACCTTC
TRBD1 | TRBJ1-2 | TRBV6-5 | . | CASDRVKENYGYTF | TGTGCCAGCGACAGGGTGAAAGAGAACTATGGCTACACCTTC
TRBD2 | TRBJ2-3 | TRBV7-9 | few | CASSLARTSATDTQYF | TGTGCCAGCAGCTTAGCGCGGACTAGCGCCACAGATACGCAGTATTTT
. | TRBJ2-2 | TRBV21-1 | . | CASSKSGSGRAGELFF | TGTGCCAGCAGCAAATCGGGAAGCGGGAGGGCCGGGGAGCTGTTTTTT
TRBD1 | TRBJ1-2 | TRBV6-5 | . | CASRQGLLRGSYTF | TGTGCCAGCAGACAGGGACTGCTCAGGGGGAGCTACACCTTC
. | TRBJ2-7 | TRBV2 | . | CASSERLVFSGRSF | TGTGCCAGCAGTGAAAGACTAGTCTTCAGCGGACGGAGCTTC
TRBD1 | TRBJ1-6 | TRBV7-3 | . | CASSSTGWDSPLHF | TGTGCCAGCAGCTCGACAGGGTGGGATTCACCCCTCCACTTT
TRBD1 | TRBJ2-2 | TRBV4-1 | . | CASSPLTGVFTTGELFF | TGCGCCAGCAGCCCTCTCACAGGGGTGTTTACCACCGGGGAGCTGTTTTTT
. | TRBJ2-2 | TRBV7-8 | . | CASSLGSVNTGELFF | TGTGCCAGCAGCTTAGGGTCGGTTAACACCGGGGAGCTGTTTTTT